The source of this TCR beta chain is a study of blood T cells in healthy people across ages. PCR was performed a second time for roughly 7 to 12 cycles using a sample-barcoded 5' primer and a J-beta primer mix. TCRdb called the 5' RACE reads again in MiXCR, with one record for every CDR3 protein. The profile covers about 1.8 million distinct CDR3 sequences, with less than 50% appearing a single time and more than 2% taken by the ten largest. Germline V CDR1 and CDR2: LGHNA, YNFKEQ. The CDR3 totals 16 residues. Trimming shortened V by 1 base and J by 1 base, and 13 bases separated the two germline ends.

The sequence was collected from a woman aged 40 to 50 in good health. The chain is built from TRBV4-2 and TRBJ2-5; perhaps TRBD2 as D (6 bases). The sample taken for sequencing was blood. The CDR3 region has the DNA TGTGCCAGCAGCCAAGGCTGGCAGGAGGGCCAAGAGACCCAGTACTTC. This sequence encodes CASSQGWQEGQETQYF.